This T cell receptor beta chain was sequenced in a study of T cells in tumors and immune-related adverse events. For this clone: Other DNA sequences from this sample encode an identical CDR3 as well.

The CDR3 covers 13 residues. The V gene lost 7 bases and the J gene lost 6 bases, with 13 bases spanning the gap. Germline CDR1 MDHEN, CDR2 SYDVKM. The assay was immunoSEQ multiplex PCR, and TCRdb's table has in-frame clones only and misses some. The sample shows tens of thousands of clones, over 80% of them seen only once. The chain links TRBV28 to TRBJ2-1; D may be TRBD2 (5 bases). The input for sequencing was lymph node tissue, taken from a patient treated with anti-PD-1 therapy. This sequence was found in a female donor with metastatic renal cell carcinoma. The CDR3 sequence is CASKLPGSNEQFF. The CDR3, as DNA: TGTGCCAGCAAACTACCGGGGAGCAATGAGCAGTTCTTC.